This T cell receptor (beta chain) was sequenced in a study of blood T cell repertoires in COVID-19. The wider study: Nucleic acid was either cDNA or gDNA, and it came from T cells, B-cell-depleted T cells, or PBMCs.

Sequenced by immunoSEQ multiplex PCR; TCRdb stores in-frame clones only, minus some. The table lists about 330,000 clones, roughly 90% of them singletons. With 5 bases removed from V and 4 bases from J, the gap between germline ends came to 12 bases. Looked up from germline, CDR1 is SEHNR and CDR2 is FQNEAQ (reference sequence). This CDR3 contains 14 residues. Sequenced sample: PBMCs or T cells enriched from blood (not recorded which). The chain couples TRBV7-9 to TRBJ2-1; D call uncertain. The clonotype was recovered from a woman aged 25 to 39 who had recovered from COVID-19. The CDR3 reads CASSPVLVYNEQFF. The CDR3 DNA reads TGTGCCAGCAGCCCCGTTCTTGTATACAATGAGCAGTTCTTC.